These T cell receptor beta chains were read from a single sample in a study of CXCR3-negative and CXCR3-positive naive CD8 T cells. For each CDR3 protein, TCRdb gives one entry from its re-call of the 5' RACE reads, without DNA. This sample's table reports 130,000 to 150,000 distinct CDR3 sequences. Specimen: naive CXCR3+ CD8+ T cells from blood. All receptors come from a human donor in good health. Some clones in this sample may be carry-over from other donors' samples. Each CDR3 is given with its conserved first and last residue.

TRBJ2-7	TRBV15	CATSRGAGAREQYF
TRBJ1-1	TRBV11-3	CASSLRGLASKVNTEAFF
TRBJ2-7	TRBV20-1	CSARDYSLEQYF
TRBJ2-3	TRBV20-1	CSASSYERPTDTQYF
TRBJ2-1	TRBV14	CASSHGTDNEQFF
TRBJ2-3	TRBV7-2	CASRLEGWGLAQGPDTQYF
TRBJ2-1	TRBV13	CASSPPLPTDYNEQFF
TRBJ2-7	TRBV20-1	CSAESGGASYEQYF
TRBJ2-3	TRBV13	CASSFGTSGSRTDTQYF
TRBJ1-5	TRBV5-6	CASSLGGYSNQPQHF
TRBJ1-2	TRBV12-3/TRBV12-4	CASSPEGGGFYGYTF
TRBJ2-7	TRBV7-2	CASSLAGGQAYEQYF
TRBJ1-5	TRBV6-6	CASRPGAPNQPQHF
TRBJ1-1	TRBV30	CAWTRWGGTEAFF
TRBJ2-3	TRBV12-3/TRBV12-4	CASSYSGSRHTDTQYF
TRBJ2-6	TRBV7-9	CASSLTGVISGANVLTF
TRBJ1-2	TRBV7-9	CASSLSLDNYGYTF
TRBJ1-1	TRBV15	CATSGRASPHEAFF
TRBJ2-2	TRBV7-9	CASSLDIRELFF
TRBJ1-2	TRBV29-1	CSAPTGANYGYTF
TRBJ2-7	TRBV15	CATSRALAPTYEQYF
TRBJ2-4	TRBV7-2	CASSYDMDRVFGNIQNF
TRBJ2-7	TRBV7-9	CASSSYGSYEQYF
TRBJ1-1	TRBV6-2/TRBV6-3	CASSFPYRLDAFF
TRBJ2-1	TRBV7-9	CASSLVRDEQFF
TRBJ2-1	TRBV15	CATSRSLAGVYSVTYNEQFF
TRBJ2-7	TRBV7-8	CASSFFGGPDYEQYF
TRBJ2-2	TRBV15	CATSRDLGHGGELFF
TRBJ1-5	TRBV2	CASATGTAGSQPPHF
TRBJ2-5	TRBV6-5	CASSSGTGQETQYF
TRBJ2-1	TRBV29-1	CSGVGERGVFYNEQFF
TRBJ2-7	TRBV9	CASSLGENEQYF
TRBJ1-1	TRBV12-3/TRBV12-4	CASSWGQPNTEAFF